This is a list of T cell receptor beta chains from one sample in a study of T cell repertoires in cytomegalovirus infection. TCRdb analysed the reads with MiXCR anew, one entry per CDR3 protein. Among approximately 190,000 distinct CDR3 sequences listed, about a tenth were seen once. The specimen was PBMCs. These receptors were obtained from a human donor in good health (CMV status not recorded). Some clones in this sample may be carry-over from other donors' samples. Both conserved end residues are part of each CDR3. A D gene is named only where the DNA matches it firmly. Rows may omit the clone size; those that give it use once, few, many or a size class.

CDR3 DNA	CDR3 protein	V gene	J gene	CDR3 length	clone size	D gene
TGTGCCAGCAGCTCGAACCCGGGACTAGCGGGAGAAGACGAGCAGTACTTC	CASSSNPGLAGEDEQYF	TRBV7-2	TRBJ2-7	17	many	TRBD2
TGCGCCAGCAGACGGACTGCAGCAACTAATGAAAAACTGTTTTTT	CASRRTAATNEKLFF	TRBV4-1	TRBJ1-4	15	few	NA
TGTGCCAGCAGCCCCCCCGACGAAGCTGAAGCTTTCTTT	CASSPPDEAEAFF	TRBV7-9	TRBJ1-1	13	many	NA
TGTGCCAGCAGTTTGTGGCAGGGGAACACTGAAGCTTTCTTT	CASSLWQGNTEAFF	TRBV6-5	TRBJ1-1	14	many	NA
TGCGCCAGCAGCCCCTCGGGCGGGGGGGCGGGCGAGCAGTACTTC	CASSPSGGGAGEQYF	TRBV4-3	TRBJ2-7	15	few	TRBD2
TGTGCCATCAGTGTCCGGAACTATGGCTACACCTTC	CAISVRNYGYTF	TRBV10-3	TRBJ1-2	12	NA	NA
TGTGCCAGCACCAGACAAGGACAGAATGAAAAACTGTTTTTT	CASTRQGQNEKLFF	TRBV7-9	TRBJ1-4	14	many	NA
TGTGCCAGCAGCTTAGGGGTCACTGAAGCTTTCTTT	CASSLGVTEAFF	TRBV7-2	TRBJ1-1	12	many	NA
TGTGCCAGCAGTAGCCCTGGACAGGGACGATATGGCTACACCTTC	CASSSPGQGRYGYTF	TRBV2	TRBJ1-2	15	few	TRBD1
TGTGCCACGACTAGGACGACTCCTTACGAGCAGTACTTC	CATTRTTPYEQYF	TRBV2	TRBJ2-7	13	few	NA
TGTGCCAGCAGCTCCTACAGGGGGCTCGGCTACACCTTC	CASSSYRGLGYTF	TRBV11-2	TRBJ1-2	13	NA	TRBD1
TGTGCCAGCAGTCCCGCGGGGGTAGGCACCGGGGAGCTGTTTTTT	CASSPAGVGTGELFF	TRBV12-3/TRBV12-4	TRBJ2-2	15	few	TRBD2
TGTGCCAGCAGTTTATGGACACCTTACGATGAGCAGTTCTTC	CASSLWTPYDEQFF	TRBV28	TRBJ2-1	14	many	NA
TGTGCCAGCAGCGGGGACAGGGGATTGAACACTGAAGCTTTCTTT	CASSGDRGLNTEAFF	TRBV7-9	TRBJ1-1	15	NA	TRBD1
TGTGCCAGCACCGTACAGGGATCAAACACCGGGGAGCTGTTTTTT	CASTVQGSNTGELFF	TRBV2	TRBJ2-2	15	many	NA
TGTGCCAGCAGCGTAGGGGTGGTAAGCGTGGAGACCCAGTACTTC	CASSVGVVSVETQYF	TRBV9	TRBJ2-5	15	few	NA
TGTGCCAGCAGGGGACTAGCGGGACTTCAAGAGACCCAGTACTTC	CASRGLAGLQETQYF	TRBV2	TRBJ2-5	15	many	TRBD2
TGCGCCAGCAGGCCACAGGGGGCTCTGGACACTGAAGCTTTCTTT	CASRPQGALDTEAFF	TRBV5-1	TRBJ1-1	15	NA	TRBD1
TGTGCCAGCAGTCTTAGCCTGAGCTCCTACAATGAGCAGTTCTTC	CASSLSLSSYNEQFF	TRBV28	TRBJ2-1	15	many	NA
TGTGCCAGCAGTACGGGGTCAGGGGGAGAGACCCAGTACTTC	CASSTGSGGETQYF	TRBV6-1	TRBJ2-5	14	many	TRBD1
TGTGCCAGCAGGACCGGGGCCTACGAGCAGTACTTC	CASRTGAYEQYF	TRBV6-2/TRBV6-3	TRBJ2-7	12	many	NA
TGCAGTGCTAGAAGGACAGGGGATCCCCATCAGCCCCAGCATTTT	CSARRTGDPHQPQHF	TRBV20-1	TRBJ1-5	15	NA	TRBD1
TGTGCCAGCAGCTCTGAACTAGCACCCAACTACGAGCAGTACTTC	CASSSELAPNYEQYF	TRBV7-2	TRBJ2-7	15	many	NA
TGTGCCAGCAGCTTGGAACAACGGCTAGCGGCCACAGATACGCAGTATTTT	CASSLEQRLAATDTQYF	TRBV5-4	TRBJ2-3	17	many	TRBD2
TGTGCCAGCAGCTTGACGGACGGTTGGAATCAGCCCCAGCATTTT	CASSLTDGWNQPQHF	TRBV7-6	TRBJ1-5	15	many	NA
TGTGCCAGCAGAGCCGGACAGGGTATCTACGAGCAGTACTTC	CASRAGQGIYEQYF	TRBV6-2/TRBV6-3	TRBJ2-7	14	few	TRBD1
TGCAGCGCTCCTACAAACTATGGCTACACCTTC	CSAPTNYGYTF	TRBV29-1	TRBJ1-2	11	few	NA
TGTGCCAGCGGAGGAGGGATTGTTGATGAAAAACTGTTTTTT	CASGGGIVDEKLFF	TRBV28	TRBJ1-4	14	few	NA
TGTGCCAGCACTGGACAGGGGTTTATCTACACCTTC	CASTGQGFIYTF	TRBV6-6	TRBJ1-2	12	many	TRBD1
TGTGCCAGCAGTTTATCGGACAACCAAGAGACCCAGTACTTC	CASSLSDNQETQYF	TRBV28	TRBJ2-5	14	many	NA
TGTGCCAGCAGTTTAGCCGCCGGTGGCTACACCTTC	CASSLAAGGYTF	TRBV28	TRBJ1-2	12	many	NA
TGTGCCAGTAGTCCGAGGACGGCCACCGCTGAAGCTTTCTTT	CASSPRTATAEAFF	TRBV19	TRBJ1-1	14	few	NA
TGTGCCACCGCCAACCGTAACCTGCGGCTAGCTTTCTTT	CATANRNLRLAFF	TRBV6-2/TRBV6-3	TRBJ1-1	13	NA	NA
TGTGCCAGCAGCTCCCACAGGGGTCGCACTGAAGCTTTCTTT	CASSSHRGRTEAFF	TRBV3-1	TRBJ1-1	14	many	TRBD1
TGTGCCAGCAGCGCCCGAAGCCCGTGGACAGGGGGCTTTGGAACTGAAGCTTTCTTT	CASSARSPWTGGFGTEAFF	TRBV7-2	TRBJ1-1	19	many	TRBD1
TGTGCCAGCAGCTCTCTCCCTCAGGGGGGAAATAGCAATCAGCCCCAGCATTTT	CASSSLPQGGNSNQPQHF	TRBV7-8	TRBJ1-5	18	many	TRBD1
TGTGCCAGCAGTTACTCGAGCGTCAGCAGAGGGTCCTACGAGCAGTACTTC	CASSYSSVSRGSYEQYF	TRBV6-2/TRBV6-3	TRBJ2-7	17	few	NA
TGTGCCAGCAGCTTACGGGGGGCCGCACAGAATGAAAAACTGATTTTT	CASSLRGAAQNEKLIF	TRBV7-9	TRBJ1-4	16	few	NA
TGTGCCAGCAGACAGGGACAGGGAGGAGAGACCCAGTACTTC	CASRQGQGGETQYF	TRBV7-2	TRBJ2-5	14	many	TRBD1
TGTGCCAGCTCACCGACTTCGGATCAGCCCCAGCATTTT	CASSPTSDQPQHF	TRBV18	TRBJ1-5	13	NA	NA
TGTGCCAGTAGTATTGGAAGGACCGGGGAGCTGTTTTTT	CASSIGRTGELFF	TRBV19	TRBJ2-2	13	NA	NA
TGTGCCACCAGCAGAGGGGGGGTCGAAGATACGCAGTATTTT	CATSRGGVEDTQYF	TRBV15	TRBJ2-3	14	few	NA
TGCGCCAGCACCCTCACGGGTAGCGGGAGGGGTAATGAGCAGTTCTTC	CASTLTGSGRGNEQFF	TRBV5-1	TRBJ2-1	16	NA	TRBD2
TGCGCCAGCAGCCGAGAACCCGGACAGGTGAACTACAATGAGCAGTTCTTC	CASSREPGQVNYNEQFF	TRBV4-3	TRBJ2-1	17	many	TRBD1
TGTGCCAGCAGTGAATCGGGAGGCACTGAAGCTTTCTTT	CASSESGGTEAFF	TRBV6-1	TRBJ1-1	13	NA	NA